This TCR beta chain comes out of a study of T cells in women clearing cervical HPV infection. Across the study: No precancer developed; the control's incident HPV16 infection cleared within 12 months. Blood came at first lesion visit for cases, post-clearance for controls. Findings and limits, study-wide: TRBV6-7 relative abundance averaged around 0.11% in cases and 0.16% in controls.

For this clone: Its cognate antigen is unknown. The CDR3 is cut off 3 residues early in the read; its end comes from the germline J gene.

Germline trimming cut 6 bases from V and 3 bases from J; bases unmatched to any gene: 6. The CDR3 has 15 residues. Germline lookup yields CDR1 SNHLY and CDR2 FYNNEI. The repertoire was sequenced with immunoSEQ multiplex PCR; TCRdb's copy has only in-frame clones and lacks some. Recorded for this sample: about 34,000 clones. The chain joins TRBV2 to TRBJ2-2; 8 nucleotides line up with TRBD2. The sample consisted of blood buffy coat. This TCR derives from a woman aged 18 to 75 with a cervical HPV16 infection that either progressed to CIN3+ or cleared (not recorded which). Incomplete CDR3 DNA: TGTGCCAGCAGGAGAGCGGGGGACTACACCGGGGAG. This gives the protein CASRRAGDYTGE. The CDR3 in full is CASRRAGDYTGELFF.